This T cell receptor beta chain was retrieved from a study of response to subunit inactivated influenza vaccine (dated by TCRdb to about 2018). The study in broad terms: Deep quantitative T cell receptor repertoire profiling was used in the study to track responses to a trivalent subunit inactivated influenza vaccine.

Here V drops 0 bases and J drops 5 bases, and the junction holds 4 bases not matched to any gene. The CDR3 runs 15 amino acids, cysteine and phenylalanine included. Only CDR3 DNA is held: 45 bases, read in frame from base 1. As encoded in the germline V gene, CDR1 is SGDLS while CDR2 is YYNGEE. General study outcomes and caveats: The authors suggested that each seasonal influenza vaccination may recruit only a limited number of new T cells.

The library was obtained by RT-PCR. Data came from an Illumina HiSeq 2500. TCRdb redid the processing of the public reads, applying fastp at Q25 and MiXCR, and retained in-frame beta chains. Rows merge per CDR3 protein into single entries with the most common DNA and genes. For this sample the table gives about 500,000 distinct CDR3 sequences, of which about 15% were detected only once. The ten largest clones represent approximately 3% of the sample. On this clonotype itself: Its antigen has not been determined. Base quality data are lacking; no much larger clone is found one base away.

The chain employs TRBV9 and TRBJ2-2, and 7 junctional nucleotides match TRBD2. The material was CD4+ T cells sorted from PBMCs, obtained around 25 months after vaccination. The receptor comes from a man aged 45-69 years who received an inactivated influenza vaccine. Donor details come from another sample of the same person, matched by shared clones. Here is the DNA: TGTGCCAGCAGCGTAGGGGAGGGTCGGACCGGGGAGCTGTTTTTT. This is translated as CASSVGEGRTGELFF. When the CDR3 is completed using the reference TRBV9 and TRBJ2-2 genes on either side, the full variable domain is DSGVTQTPKHLITATGQRVTLRCSPRSGDLSVYWYQQSLDQGLQFLIQYYNGEERAKGNILERFSAQQFPDLHSELNLSSLELGDSALYFCASSVGEGRTGELFFGEGSRLTVL.